The 12 T cell receptor beta chains below were found in one sample sequenced in a study of cytomegalovirus exposure and HLA in healthy donors. The PCR contained 60 Vbeta and 13 Jbeta primers. The assay was immunoSEQ multiplex PCR, and TCRdb's table has in-frame clones only and misses some. The profile shows 85,000 to 100,000 clones, roughly three quarters of them singletons. Sequencing was carried out using PBMCs. The receptor source for this set is a woman between 35 and 50 years old in good health and CMV-seronegative.

The chain has TRBV4-2 and TRBJ2-5; 16 bases line up with TRBD2. This CDR3 comprises 18 residues. Germline V gene sequence: CDR1 LGHNA, CDR2 YNFKEQ. Trimming took 2 bases from V and 4 from J; bases not matched to a gene: 7. The CDR3 protein is CASSQRGLAGGPGETQYF. The CDR3 DNA reads as TGTGCCAGCAGCCAAAGGGGACTAGCGGGGGGGCCTGGAGAGACCCAGTACTTC.

The genes are TRBV5-1 and TRBJ2-2; TRBD2 matches 9 bases. The junction had 5 bases not matched to a gene; V was cut back by 4 bases and J by 1 base. Germline CDR1 reads SGHRS; CDR2 reads YFSETQ. This CDR3 contains 16 residues. The CDR3 loop reads CASSPLAGMNTGELFF. In DNA, the CDR3 is TGCGCCAGCAGCCCCCTAGCGGGGATGAACACCGGGGAGCTGTTTTTT.

The rearrangement uses TRBV6-5 and TRBJ1-5, with D perhaps TRBD1 (6 bases). The germline CDR1 and CDR2 sequences are MNHEY and SVGAGI. The CDR3 consists of 14 residues. Trimming left V 10 bases short and J 4 bases short, with 17 bases between. The CDR3 loop is CAILTRGANQPQHF. The CDR3 nucleotides read TGTGCCATTTTAACGCGGGGGGCGAATCAGCCCCAGCATTTT.

CDR3 protein: CASSAWESQETQYF. The DNA for the CDR3 is TGTGCCAGCAGCGCCTGGGAGTCTCAAGAGACCCAGTACTTC. The chain recombines TRBV5-4 with TRBJ2-5; TRBD2 might be the D (5 bases). Looked up from germline, CDR1 is SGHNT and CDR2 is YYREEE (reference sequence). Deletions cut 4 bases from V and 2 bases from J, with 12 bases between. This CDR3 contains 14 residues.

The table lists this clone with a few counts. The CDR3 reads CATSRTQGGSSYNSPLHF. The CDR3 DNA sequence: TGTGCCACCAGCAGGACACAGGGGGGGAGCTCCTATAATTCACCCCTCCACTTT. The rearrangement links TRBV15 to TRBJ1-6; TRBD1 matches 8 bases. Trimming removed 3 bases from V and 0 bases from J; junction bases left unmatched: 7. The germline CDR1 and CDR2 sequences are LNHNV and YYDKDF (reference sequence). The CDR3 length is 18 residues.

The chain combines TRBV7-9 with TRBJ1-4, with a tentative D call TRBD1 (6 bases). V lost 5 bases and J 0 bases, leaving 22 bases between the germline ends. The CDR3 runs to 19 residues. CDR1 is SEHNR, CDR2 FQNEAQ, per germline (reference sequence). DNA for the CDR3: TGTGCCAGCAGCCCCACAGGGACGGGTCAATCCGCAACTAATGAAAAACTGTTTTTT. Translated: CASSPTGTGQSATNEKLFF.

V is TRBV7-6 and J is TRBJ2-7; D uncertain. Per germline, CDR1 SGHVS and CDR2 FNYEAQ. The CDR3 has 12 amino acids. Trimming stripped 5 bases from V and 5 bases from J, with 10 bases between. CDR3 sequence reads: CASSHHGDEQYF. The CDR3, as DNA: TGTGCCAGCAGCCACCACGGAGACGAGCAGTACTTC.

Worth noting for this clone: The germline gene is not matched at one end of the junction; a read error may be the cause. V gene TRBV6-5 combines with J gene TRBJ1-2; no firm D call. CDR3 length: 14 residues. CDR1 MNHEY and CDR2 SVGAGI come from the germline V gene. The CDR3 sequence is CASRYSRSNYGYTF. The CDR3 bases are TGTGCCAGCAGGTACTCCAGATCTAACTATGGCTACACCTTC.

This clone has only a few counts. This same CDR3 is encoded by further DNA sequences in the sample. The chain recombines TRBV13 with TRBJ2-1; 7 bases are a match to TRBD2. The CDR3 length is 16 residues. Germline V gene sequence: CDR1 PRHDT, CDR2 FYEKMQ (reference sequence). Trimming removed 5 bases from V and 7 bases from J; junction bases left unmatched: 14. CDR3 protein: CASSLTAGEGFNEQFF. CDR3 DNA sequence: TGTGCCAGCAGCCTCACGGCGGGGGAGGGTTTTAATGAGCAGTTCTTC.

The chain is built from TRBV2 and TRBJ1-1, with D unresolved. Germline V lookup: CDR1 SNHLY, CDR2 FYNNEI. V was trimmed by 3 bases and J by 5 bases, leaving 7 bases between them. The CDR3 sequence is 12 residues long. CDR3 loop: CASSDPRTEAFF. As DNA, the CDR3 is TGTGCCAGCAGTGACCCTAGGACTGAAGCTTTCTTT.

V is TRBV4-1 and J is TRBJ1-4; 10 nucleotides match TRBD1. CDR3 length: 17 amino acids. The germline gives CDR1 MGHRA, CDR2 YSYEKL. The J segment lost 6 bases and the V segment lost 3 bases, leaving 10 bases of the junction unmatched. The CDR3 loop reads CASSQGLGTGVDEKLFF. CDR3 coding DNA: TGCGCCAGCAGCCAGGGCCTTGGGACAGGGGTGGATGAAAAACTGTTTTTT.

V is TRBV13 and J is TRBJ2-5; 9 nucleotides line up with TRBD1. This CDR3 comprises 14 residues. V trimming: 0 bases; J trimming: 6 bases; junction bases outside the gene matches: 2. CDR1 PRHDT and CDR2 FYEKMQ come from the germline V gene (reference sequence). The DNA for the CDR3 is TGTGCCAGCAGCTTAGGGACAGGGGGGCAGACCCAGTACTTC. Protein product: CASSLGTGGQTQYF.